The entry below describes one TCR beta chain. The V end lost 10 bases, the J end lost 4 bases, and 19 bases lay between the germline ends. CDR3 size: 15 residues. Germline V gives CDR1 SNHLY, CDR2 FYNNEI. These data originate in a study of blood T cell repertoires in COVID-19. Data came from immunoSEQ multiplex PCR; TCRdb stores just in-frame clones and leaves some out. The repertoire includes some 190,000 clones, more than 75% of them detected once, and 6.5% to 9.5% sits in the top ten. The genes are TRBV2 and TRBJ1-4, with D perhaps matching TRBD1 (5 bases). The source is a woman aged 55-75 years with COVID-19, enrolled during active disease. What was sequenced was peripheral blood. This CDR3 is CATNLGQGLNEKLFF. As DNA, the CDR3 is TGTGCCACCAATCTGGGGCAGGGACTTAATGAAAAACTGTTTTTT.